Below are 14 T cell receptor beta chains sequenced from a single sample in a study of blood T cell repertoires in COVID-19. Profiling relied on immunoSEQ multiplex PCR, and the TCRdb table lists in-frame clones only, not all of them. Of 300,000 to 400,000 clones detected, around nine tenths appear once; the ten largest clones hold around 1.2%. Sequencing was carried out using PBMCs or T cells enriched from blood (not recorded which). The receptor source for this set is a woman between 18 and 29 years old who had recovered from COVID-19.

The gene calls are TRBV30 and TRBJ2-6; a possible D gene is TRBD1 (7 bases). The CDR3 is made up of 17 amino acids. With 3 bases removed from V and 2 bases from J, the gap between germline ends came to 17 bases. Germline lookup yields CDR1 GTSNPN and CDR2 SVGIG (reference sequence). This CDR3 is CAWRLAGGPTGANVLTF. CDR3 bases: TGTGCCTGGAGGTTGGCAGGGGGGCCAACTGGGGCCAACGTCCTGACTTTC.

The chain combines TRBV19 with TRBJ1-5; 8 bases agree with TRBD1. This CDR3 region has 16 residues. Trimming at V came to 10 bases and at J to 6 bases, leaving 17 bases not matched to a gene. Germline values: CDR1 LNHDA, CDR2 SQIVND (reference sequence). The CDR3 DNA reads TGTGCCACCGATCGGACAGGGCAGGGGTCGAGTCAGCCCCAGCATTTT. Its translation is CATDRTGQGSSQPQHF.

The V and J genes are TRBV4-2 and TRBJ2-1; 12 bases align to TRBD2. Unmatched junction bases numbered 4, after V lost 0 bases and J lost 7 bases. Germline V CDR1 and CDR2: LGHNA, YNFKEQ. CDR3 length equals 16 residues. CDR3 DNA: TGTGCCAGCAGCCAAGATGCTAGCGGGGGGGCTAATGAGCAGTTCTTC. It encodes CASSQDASGGANEQFF.

The rearrangement joins TRBV19 to TRBJ1-3; D gene unclear. The CDR3 extends over 15 amino acids. With 3 bases removed from V and 0 bases from J, the gap between germline ends came to 9 bases. Germline V CDR1 and CDR2: LNHDA, SQIVND (reference sequence). CDR3 bases: TGTGCCAGTAGTATGAGGGATCTCTCTGGAAACACCATATATTTT. As protein: CASSMRDLSGNTIYF.

J is TRBJ2-3 and V is TRBV3-1 (or the pseudogene TRBV3-2), with D perhaps matching TRBD1 (6 bases). The CDR3 is 14 amino acids. Trimming took 4 bases from V and 2 from J, leaving 10 bases between them. Germline CDR1 reads LGHDT; CDR2 reads YNNKEL (reference sequence). CDR3 nucleotide sequence: TGTGCCAGCAGCCCCCAGGGGCTCACAGATACGCAGTATTTT. This encodes CASSPQGLTDTQYF.

This chain connects TRBV30 to TRBJ1-1; D gene ambiguous. The V gene lost 1 base and the J gene lost 4 bases, with 4 bases spanning the gap. The CDR3 consists of 11 residues. Germline V gene lookup returns CDR1 GTSNPN and CDR2 SVGIG (reference sequence). The CDR3, as DNA: TGTGCCTGGAGTGGCAGCACTGAAGCTTTCTTT. Its translation is CAWSGSTEAFF.

This rearrangement joins TRBV20-1 to TRBJ2-7; D remains ambiguous. Per the germline V gene, CDR1 is DFQATT and CDR2 is SNEGSKA (reference sequence). Trimming removed 3 bases from V and 2 bases from J, with 14 bases in between. The CDR3 is made up of 14 amino acids. CDR3 sequence: CSASFPGKTYEQYF. The CDR3 region has the DNA TGCAGTGCTAGTTTTCCAGGTAAAACCTACGAGCAGTACTTC.

V is TRBV13 and J is TRBJ1-4; a weak D match, TRBD1 (5 bases). This CDR3 spans 14 amino acids. Germline CDR1 PRHDT, CDR2 FYEKMQ (reference sequence). The V gene lost 3 bases and the J gene lost 5 bases, with 10 bases spanning the gap. The DNA for the CDR3 is TGTGCCAGCAGCTTCTGGAAGGGGAATGAAAAACTGTTTTTT. Translated, it gives CASSFWKGNEKLFF.

The chain links TRBV5-1 to TRBJ2-7; D is possibly TRBD1 (6 bases). Germline assignment: CDR1 SGHRS and CDR2 YFSETQ. V was clipped by 4 bases and J by 5 bases, with 10 bases between them. The CDR3 covers 12 residues. The CDR3 sequence is CASSVDRHEQYF. The CDR3, as DNA: TGCGCCAGCAGCGTAGACAGGCACGAGCAGTACTTC.

The genes are TRBV12-3 or TRBV12-4 and TRBJ1-2; possible D gene TRBD1, 5 bases. The CDR3 extends over 13 amino acids. The V end lost 5 bases, the J end lost 8 bases, and 15 bases lay between the germline ends. CDR3 protein: CASSPMGGVGYTF. The CDR3 DNA reads TGTGCCAGCAGTCCCATGGGGGGGGTCGGCTACACCTTC.

This chain joins TRBV18 and TRBJ2-7, with 9 bases lining up with TRBD1. Germline V gene lookup returns CDR1 KGHSH and CDR2 LQKENI. V gave up 0 bases and J gave up 5 bases; unmatched junction bases: 5. The CDR3 runs 15 residues. This chain's CDR3 is CASSPPGQGPDEQYF. DNA of the CDR3: TGTGCCAGCTCACCACCGGGACAGGGTCCCGACGAGCAGTACTTC.

The chain joins TRBV9 to TRBJ2-3; a weak D match, TRBD1 (6 bases). The V end lost 0 bases, the J end lost 3 bases, and 20 bases lay between the germline ends. This CDR3 comprises 18 residues. In germline, CDR1 is SGDLS, CDR2 YYNGEE. CDR3 sequence (DNA): TGTGCCAGCAGCGTAGGGGCGGCTGCAGGGGCAAGGACAGATACGCAGTATTTT. Translating it yields CASSVGAAAGARTDTQYF.

The V and J genes are TRBV19 and TRBJ1-4; D perhaps matches TRBD1 (6 bases). Trimming took off 10 bases at V and 3 bases at J, with 12 bases between the two ends. The CDR3 is 13 residues long. Germline-derived CDR1 and CDR2 are LNHDA and SQIVND (reference sequence). The CDR3 protein is CATQGWANEKLFF. The CDR3 DNA follows: TGTGCCACCCAGGGGTGGGCTAATGAAAAACTGTTTTTT.

This chain connects TRBV7-9 to TRBJ2-1; 9 bases fit TRBD2. Germline-derived CDR1 and CDR2 are SEHNR and FQNEAQ (reference sequence). This CDR3 has 16 amino acids. V lost 5 bases to trimming and J lost 4 bases; unmatched junction nucleotides: 9. DNA for the CDR3: TGTGCCAGCAGCCCACTGGCGGGGGGGCTTTACAATGAGCAGTTCTTC. Residues: CASSPLAGGLYNEQFF.